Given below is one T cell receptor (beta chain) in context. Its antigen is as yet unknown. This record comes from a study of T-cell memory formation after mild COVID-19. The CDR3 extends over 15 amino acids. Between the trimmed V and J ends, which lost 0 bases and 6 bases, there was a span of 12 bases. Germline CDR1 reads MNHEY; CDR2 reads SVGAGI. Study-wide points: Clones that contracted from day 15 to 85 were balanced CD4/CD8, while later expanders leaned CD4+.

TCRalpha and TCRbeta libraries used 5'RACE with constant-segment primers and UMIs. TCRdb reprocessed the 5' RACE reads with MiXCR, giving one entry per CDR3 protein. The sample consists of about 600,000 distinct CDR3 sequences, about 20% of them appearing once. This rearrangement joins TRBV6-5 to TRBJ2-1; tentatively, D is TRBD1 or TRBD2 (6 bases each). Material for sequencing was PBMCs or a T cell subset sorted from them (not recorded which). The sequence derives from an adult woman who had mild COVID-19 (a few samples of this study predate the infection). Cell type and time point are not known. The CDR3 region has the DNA TGTGCCAGCAGTTACTCGATGGAGGGGGTCAATGAGCAGTTCTTC. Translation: CASSYSMEGVNEQFF.